Reported below is one TCR beta chain. Data came from immunoSEQ multiplex PCR; TCRdb stores just in-frame clones and leaves some out. The sample has approximately 360,000 clones, roughly 85% seen once; the top ten hold around 7.4%. This entry belongs to a study of Ad26.COV2.S vaccination and SARS-CoV-2 variants. Study overall: Once or twice, 56 days apart, Ad26.COV2.S was delivered intramuscularly.

Sample treatment: around 19 received Ad26.COV2.S at low or high dose, single or two shots; roughly five received placebo; per-sample allocation not given. Samples analyzed were those drawn on day 63 after the first vaccine or placebo injection. The study used a vaccine consisting of an Ad26 vector that expressed Wuhan-strain SARS-CoV-2 spike. CDR3 size: 12 residues. Germline V lookup: CDR1 MNHEY, CDR2 SVGEGT. V was cut by 4 bases and J by 11 bases, with 14 bases left in between. This sequence joins TRBV6-2 or TRBV6-3 and TRBJ1-1; D is possibly TRBD1 (5 bases). This TCR was recovered from a person between 18 and 65 years old who received the Ad26.COV2.S COVID-19 vaccine or a placebo. Here the sequenced sample was peripheral blood, taken in a trial of Ad26.COV2.S vaccine versus placebo. CDR3 DNA: TGTGCCAGCAGTTTAAGGGTGGGGACGGCTTTCTTT. It encodes CASSLRVGTAFF.